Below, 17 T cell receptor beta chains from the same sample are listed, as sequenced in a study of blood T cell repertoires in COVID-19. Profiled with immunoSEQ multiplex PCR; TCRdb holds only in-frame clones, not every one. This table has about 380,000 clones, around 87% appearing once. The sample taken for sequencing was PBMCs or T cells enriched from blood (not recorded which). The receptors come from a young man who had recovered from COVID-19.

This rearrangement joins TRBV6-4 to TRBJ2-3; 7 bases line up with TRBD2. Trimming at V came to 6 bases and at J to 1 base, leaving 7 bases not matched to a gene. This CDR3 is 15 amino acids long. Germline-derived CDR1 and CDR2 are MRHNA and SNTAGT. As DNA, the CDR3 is TGTGCCAGCAGCGCGGAGGCGGGGGGCACAGATACGCAGTATTTT. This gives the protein CASSAEAGGTDTQYF.

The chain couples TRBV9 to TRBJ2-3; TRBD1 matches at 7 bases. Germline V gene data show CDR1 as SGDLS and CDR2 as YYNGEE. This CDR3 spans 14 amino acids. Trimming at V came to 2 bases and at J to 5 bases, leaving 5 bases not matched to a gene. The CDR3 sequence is CASSVSPGGDTQYF. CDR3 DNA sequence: TGTGCCAGCAGCGTGTCCCCAGGGGGAGATACGCAGTATTTT.

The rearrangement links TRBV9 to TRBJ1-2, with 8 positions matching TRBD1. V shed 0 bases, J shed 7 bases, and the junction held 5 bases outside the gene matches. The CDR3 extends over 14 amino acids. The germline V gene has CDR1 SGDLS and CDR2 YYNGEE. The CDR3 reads CASSVGQGATGYTF. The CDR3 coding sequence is TGTGCCAGCAGCGTAGGGCAGGGGGCTACTGGCTACACCTTC.

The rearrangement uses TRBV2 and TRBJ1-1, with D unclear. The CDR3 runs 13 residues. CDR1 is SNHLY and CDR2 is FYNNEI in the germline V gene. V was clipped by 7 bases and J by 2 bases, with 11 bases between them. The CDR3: CASKPEINTEAFF. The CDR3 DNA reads TGTGCCAGCAAACCGGAGATTAACACTGAAGCTTTCTTT.

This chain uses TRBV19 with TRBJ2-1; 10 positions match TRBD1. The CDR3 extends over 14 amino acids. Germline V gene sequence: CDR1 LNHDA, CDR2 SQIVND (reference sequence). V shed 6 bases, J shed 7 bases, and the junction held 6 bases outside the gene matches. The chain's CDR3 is CASSRDRGWNEQFF. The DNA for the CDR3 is TGTGCCAGTAGCCGGGACAGGGGTTGGAATGAGCAGTTCTTC.

The CDR3 DNA reads TGTGCCAGCAGTTTCATAGGGGGAGGGGAGACCCAGTACTTC. It translates to CASSFIGGGETQYF. This chain connects TRBV27 to TRBJ2-5; the D gene is possibly TRBD2 (7 bases). This CDR3 is built from 14 residues. With 3 bases removed from V and 5 bases from J, the gap between germline ends came to 13 bases. From germline, CDR1 is MNHEY and CDR2 SMNVEV (reference sequence).

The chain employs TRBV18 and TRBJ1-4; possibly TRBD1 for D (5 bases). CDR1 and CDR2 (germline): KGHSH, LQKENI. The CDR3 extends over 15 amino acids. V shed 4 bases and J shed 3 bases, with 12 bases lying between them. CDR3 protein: CASSRWGAANEKLFF. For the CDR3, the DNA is TGTGCCAGCTCACGGTGGGGCGCGGCTAATGAAAAACTGTTTTTT.

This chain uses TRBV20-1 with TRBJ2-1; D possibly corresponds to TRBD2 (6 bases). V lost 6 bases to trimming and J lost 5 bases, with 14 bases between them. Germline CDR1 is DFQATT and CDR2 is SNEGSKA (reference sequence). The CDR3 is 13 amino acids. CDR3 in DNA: TGCAGTGCGAGTGGCGGGGCGAACAATGAGCAGTTCTTC. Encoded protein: CSASGGANNEQFF.

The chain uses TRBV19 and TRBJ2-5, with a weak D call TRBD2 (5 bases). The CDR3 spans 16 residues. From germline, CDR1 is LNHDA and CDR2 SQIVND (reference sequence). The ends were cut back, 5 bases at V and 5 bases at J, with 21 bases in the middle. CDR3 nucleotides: TGTGCCAGTAGTCCCGAGGGTTCTTACGTGTGGGAGACCCAGTACTTC. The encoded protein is CASSPEGSYVWETQYF.

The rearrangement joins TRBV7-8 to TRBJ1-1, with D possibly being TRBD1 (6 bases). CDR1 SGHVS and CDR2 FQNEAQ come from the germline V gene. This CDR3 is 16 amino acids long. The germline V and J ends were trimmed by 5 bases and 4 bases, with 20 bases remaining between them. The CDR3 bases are TGTGCCAGCAGCGCCTTGATACAGGGTAAGGGCACTGAAGCTTTCTTT. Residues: CASSALIQGKGTEAFF.

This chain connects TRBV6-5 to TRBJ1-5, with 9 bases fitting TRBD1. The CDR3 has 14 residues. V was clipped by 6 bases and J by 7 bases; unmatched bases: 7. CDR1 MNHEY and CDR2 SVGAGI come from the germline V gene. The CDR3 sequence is CASRDRGQNQPQHF. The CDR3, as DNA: TGTGCCAGCAGGGACAGGGGACAGAACCAGCCCCAGCATTTT.

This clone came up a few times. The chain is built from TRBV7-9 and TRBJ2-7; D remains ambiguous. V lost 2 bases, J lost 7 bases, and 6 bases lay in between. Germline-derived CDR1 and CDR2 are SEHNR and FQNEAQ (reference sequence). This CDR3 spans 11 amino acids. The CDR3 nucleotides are TGTGCCAGCAGCTTATACACAGAGCAGTACTTC. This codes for CASSLYTEQYF.

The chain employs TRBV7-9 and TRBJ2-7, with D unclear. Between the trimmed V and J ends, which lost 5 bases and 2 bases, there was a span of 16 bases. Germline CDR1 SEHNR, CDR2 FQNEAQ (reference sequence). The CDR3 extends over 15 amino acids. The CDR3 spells CASSPEQLLPYEQYF. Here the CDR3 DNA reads TGTGCCAGCAGCCCTGAACAGCTACTTCCCTACGAGCAGTACTTC.

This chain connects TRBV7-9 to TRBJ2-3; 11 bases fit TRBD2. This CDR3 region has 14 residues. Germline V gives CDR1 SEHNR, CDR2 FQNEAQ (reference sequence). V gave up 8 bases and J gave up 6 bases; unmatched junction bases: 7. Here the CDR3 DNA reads TGTGCCAGCGGGGCTAGCGGGGGGTCGGATACGCAGTATTTT. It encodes CASGASGGSDTQYF. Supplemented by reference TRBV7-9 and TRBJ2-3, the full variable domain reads DTGVSQNPRHKITKRGQNVTFRCDPISEHNRLYWYRQTLGQGPEFLTYFQNEAQLEKSRLLSDRFSAERPKGSFSTLEIQRTEQGDSAMYLCASGASGGSDTQYFGPGTRLTVL.

This chain's CDR3 is CATRVGTGELFF. The CDR3 nucleotides read TGTGCCACACGGGTGGGCACCGGGGAGCTGTTTTTT. The chain is built from TRBV27 and TRBJ2-2; no firm D call. There are 12 residues in the CDR3. Germline loops: CDR1 MNHEY, CDR2 SMNVEV (reference sequence). Trimming left V 10 bases short and J 4 bases short, with 10 bases between.

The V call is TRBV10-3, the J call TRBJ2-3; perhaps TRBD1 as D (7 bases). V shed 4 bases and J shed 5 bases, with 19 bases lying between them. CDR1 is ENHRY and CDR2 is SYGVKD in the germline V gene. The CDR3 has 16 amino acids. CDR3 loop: CAISVFDGGGVDTQYF. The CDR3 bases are TGTGCCATCAGTGTATTTGACGGAGGGGGCGTAGATACGCAGTATTTT.

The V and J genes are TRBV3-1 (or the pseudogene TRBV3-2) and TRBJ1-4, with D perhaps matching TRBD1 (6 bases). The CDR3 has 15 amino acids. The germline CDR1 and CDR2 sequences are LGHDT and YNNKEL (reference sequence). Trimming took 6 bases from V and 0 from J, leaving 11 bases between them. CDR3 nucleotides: TGTGCCAGCAGACAGGGCGCCTCAACTAATGAAAAACTGTTTTTT. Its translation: CASRQGASTNEKLFF.